This T cell receptor beta chain stems from a study of blood T cell repertoires in COVID-19. Background on the study: PBMCs, B-cell-depleted T cells, or T cells provided the cDNA or gDNA that made up the material.

The J segment lost 3 bases and the V segment lost 8 bases, leaving 6 bases of the junction unmatched. The CDR3 loop spans 14 amino acids. Germline lookup yields CDR1 WNHNN and CDR2 SYGVQD (reference sequence). Profiled with immunoSEQ multiplex PCR; TCRdb holds only in-frame clones, not every one. The sample yields 150,000 or so clones, roughly 82% seen once. The receptor comes from a human donor with acute or convalescent COVID-19. The donor label of this sample is uncertain. Sequencing input: peripheral blood. The chain is built from TRBV10-1 and TRBJ2-1; 8 bases fit TRBD2. CDR3 in DNA: TGCGCCAGCCGGGAGGGGCGTCACTACAATGAGCAGTTCTTC. Protein sequence: CASREGRHYNEQFF.